The 10 T cell receptor beta chains in this list originate from one sample, sequenced in a study of blood T cell repertoires in COVID-19. TCRdb's table, derived via immunoSEQ multiplex PCR, lists solely in-frame clones and lacks some. The data show approximately 110,000 clones, with over 65% seen just once and 15% to 20% held by the top ten. What was sequenced was peripheral blood. These receptors were taken from a woman aged 55-75 years with acute or convalescent COVID-19.

In its sample, this clone was seen once. At one end the junction does not follow the germline gene, possibly because of a read error. This chain links TRBV18 with TRBJ1-2; D is unclear. CDR3 length equals 12 residues. Germline CDR1 is KGHSH and CDR2 is LQKENI. For the CDR3, the DNA is TGTGCCAGCTCATCCCGTGACTATGGCCACACCTTC. It codes for CASSSRDYGHTF.

This clone appeared a single time. The V and J genes are TRBV28 and TRBJ1-2; weak D call: TRBD1 (6 bases). CDR1 MDHEN and CDR2 SYDVKM come from the germline V gene. The CDR3 contains 14 residues. V lost 3 bases and J lost 8, with 16 bases in between. Here the CDR3 reads CASSLQGNNKGYTF. The CDR3 DNA sequence: TGTGCCAGCAGTTTGCAGGGGAATAACAAGGGCTACACCTTC.

V is TRBV28 and J is TRBJ2-6; 9 nucleotides line up with TRBD2. CDR3 length: 17 residues. The junction had 3 bases not matched to a gene; V was cut back by 3 bases and J by 0 bases. The germline V gene has CDR1 MDHEN and CDR2 SYDVKM. Here the CDR3 DNA reads TGTGCCAGCAGTTTTCCTAGCGGGGCCTCTGGGGCCAACGTCCTGACTTTC. It translates to CASSFPSGASGANVLTF.

This rearrangement joins TRBV9 to TRBJ2-7, with 8 bases that match TRBD2. CDR3 length: 14 residues. Germline CDR1 is SGDLS and CDR2 is YYNGEE. V trimming: 5 bases; J trimming: 2 bases; junction bases outside the gene matches: 6. The CDR3 sequence is CASSLRGGAYEQYF. The DNA of the CDR3 is TGTGCCAGCAGTCTTCGGGGGGGAGCCTACGAGCAGTACTTC. The whole variable domain, remainder taken from reference TRBV9 and TRBJ2-7, is DSGVTQTPKHLITATGQRVTLRCSPRSGDLSVYWYQQSLDQGLQFLIQYYNGEERAKGNILERFSAQQFPDLHSELNLSSLELGDSALYFCASSLRGGAYEQYFGPGTRLTVT.

This chain uses TRBV27 with TRBJ2-1, with 11 bases matching TRBD2. CDR3 length: 14 residues. Per germline, CDR1 MNHEY and CDR2 SMNVEV (reference sequence). The junction had 8 bases not matched to a gene; V was cut back by 8 bases and J by 8 bases. The CDR3 DNA reads as TGTGCCAGCCGGCGACTAGCGGGAAGGGATGAGCAGTTCTTC. Its protein product is CASRRLAGRDEQFF.

This chain uses TRBV10-3 with TRBJ1-1, with D maybe TRBD1 (5 bases). CDR3 size: 12 residues. From germline, CDR1 is ENHRY and CDR2 SYGVKD. V was pared by 0 bases and J by 10 bases, with 9 bases between. CDR3 protein: CAISESGGLAFF. The CDR3 DNA reads as TGTGCCATCAGTGAGTCGGGGGGGTTAGCTTTCTTT.

A word on this clone: Other DNA sequences from this sample encode an identical CDR3 as well. The chain uses TRBV7-9 and TRBJ1-1, with D possibly being TRBD1 (6 bases). V lost 3 bases to trimming and J lost 5 bases, with 10 bases between them. Germline CDR1 is SEHNR and CDR2 is FQNEAQ (reference sequence). The CDR3 spans 13 residues. The CDR3 DNA reads as TGTGCCAGCAGCTTGGAAGGGGGAACTGAAGCTTTCTTT. It codes for CASSLEGGTEAFF.

This chain connects TRBV6-5 to TRBJ1-2; 9 bases agree with TRBD1. Germline CDR1 reads MNHEY; CDR2 reads SVGAGI. Trimming cost V 4 bases and J 3 bases; bases outside gene matches: 0. CDR3 length equals 13 residues. As DNA, the CDR3 is TGTGCCAGCAGTTGGGACAGGGACTATGGCTACACCTTC. Encoded protein: CASSWDRDYGYTF.

The V gene is TRBV28, the J gene TRBJ2-7, with 8 nucleotides matching TRBD2. Looked up from germline, CDR1 is MDHEN and CDR2 is SYDVKM. Trimming removed 6 bases from V and 9 bases from J; junction bases left unmatched: 7. The CDR3 is made up of 12 amino acids. The CDR3 loop reads CASSQPGGGQYF. The CDR3 bases are TGTGCCAGCAGCCAGCCGGGAGGGGGGCAGTACTTC.

This chain joins TRBV2 and TRBJ2-5; TRBD1 matches 7 bases. Germline V gene lookup returns CDR1 SNHLY and CDR2 FYNNEI. There are 14 residues in the CDR3. V shed 5 bases and J 1 base; nucleotides not matched to a gene: 4. This CDR3 reads CASSPDRAQETQYF. The CDR3 DNA is TGTGCCAGCAGTCCCGACAGGGCCCAAGAGACCCAGTACTTC.